The next 22 T cell receptor beta chains were all read from a single sample in a study of cytomegalovirus exposure and HLA in healthy donors. PCR employed 60 Vbeta and 13 Jbeta primers. Generated by immunoSEQ multiplex PCR, the TCRdb table keeps only in-frame clones and is missing some. The sample consists of tens of thousands of clones, around 78% of them appearing once. Input material: PBMCs. The receptors originated from a middle-aged man in good health and CMV-seronegative.

V and J are TRBV2 and TRBJ1-5, with D perhaps TRBD1 (6 bases). The CDR3 spans 16 residues. V dropped 1 base and J dropped 6 bases, with 16 bases sitting between them. Germline-derived CDR1 and CDR2 are SNHLY and FYNNEI. The CDR3 here is CASSEERGTAGQPQHF. CDR3 in DNA: TGTGCCAGCAGTGAAGAAAGGGGGACCGCCGGTCAGCCCCAGCATTTT.

CDR3 protein: CASSPNGEIGNTIYF. The CDR3 bases are TGTGCCAGCTCTCCGAACGGGGAGATTGGAAACACCATATATTTT. The chain links TRBV18 to TRBJ1-3; D is unclear. Trimming took off 6 bases at V and 3 bases at J, with 15 bases between the two ends. The CDR3 length is 15 residues. The germline V gene encodes CDR1 KGHSH and CDR2 LQKENI.

In its sample, this clone was seen a few times. CDR3 sequence: CASSTRDLALDTQYF. The CDR3 nucleotides are TGTGCCAGCAGCACCCGGGACTTAGCACTTGATACGCAGTATTTT. The V call is TRBV4-2, the J call TRBJ2-3, with D possibly being TRBD2 (6 bases). The germline V gene has CDR1 LGHNA and CDR2 YNFKEQ. The CDR3 length is 15 residues. Trimming took 5 bases from V and 6 from J, leaving 18 bases between them.

The chain is built from TRBV7-2 and TRBJ2-7, with TRBD1 identical over 7 bases. V lost 1 base, J lost 4 bases, and 7 bases stayed unmatched. The germline V gene has CDR1 SGHTA and CDR2 FQGNSA. This CDR3 comprises 15 residues. CDR3 sequence (DNA): TGTGCCAGCAGCTTAGTAGGGGGCGCTATATACGAGCAGTACTTC. Encoded protein: CASSLVGGAIYEQYF.

The genes are TRBV21-1 and TRBJ2-7; no DNA check was done on the table's D call, TRBD2. TRBV21-1 is flagged as a pseudogene. The CDR3 is 15 amino acids. Here the CDR3 DNA reads TGTGCCAGCAGCAATTTTAGGAACCCTAGCTACGAGCAGTACTTC. This sequence encodes CASSNFRNPSYEQYF.

The chain joins TRBV9 to TRBJ2-7; possibly TRBD1 for D (5 bases). Deletions cut 3 bases from V and 3 bases from J, with 13 bases between. Germline V gene lookup returns CDR1 SGDLS and CDR2 YYNGEE. The CDR3 runs to 14 residues. The DNA of the CDR3 is TGTGCCAGCAGCGAAGGAGCAGGGAACTACGAGCAGTACTTC. Protein product: CASSEGAGNYEQYF. Based on the CDR3 plus reference TRBV9 and TRBJ2-7, the full variable domain is DSGVTQTPKHLITATGQRVTLRCSPRSGDLSVYWYQQSLDQGLQFLIQYYNGEERAKGNILERFSAQQFPDLHSELNLSSLELGDSALYFCASSEGAGNYEQYFGPGTRLTVT.

This clone was found once. This chain joins TRBV30 and TRBJ1-1, with a possible D match to TRBD1 (6 bases). From germline, CDR1 is GTSNPN and CDR2 SVGIG (reference sequence). This CDR3 is built from 15 residues. V lost 5 bases and J 4 bases, leaving 20 bases between the germline ends. CDR3 coding DNA: TGTGCCTGGTTACCTCATGGGCAGGGGATCACTGAAGCTTTCTTT. Amino acid sequence: CAWLPHGQGITEAFF.

The table lists this clone with a few counts. This chain joins TRBV7-9 and TRBJ2-3; the match to TRBD2 covers 7 bases. Germline assignment: CDR1 SEHNR and CDR2 FQNEAQ (reference sequence). The CDR3 has 16 amino acids. V dropped 2 bases and J dropped 3; count of bases not matched to a gene: 8. The CDR3 DNA is TGTGCCAGCAGCTTACTAACTAGCGATGCTACAGATACGCAGTATTTT. It is translated as CASSLLTSDATDTQYF.

This rearrangement joins TRBV14 to TRBJ2-2; 7 bases fit TRBD1. With V trimmed by 3 bases and J by 4 bases, 5 bases remained unmatched. Germline V lookup: CDR1 SGHDN, CDR2 FVKESK. The length of the CDR3 is 15 residues. CDR3: CASSQYTGVTGELFF. Written as DNA, the CDR3 is TGTGCCAGCAGCCAGTATACAGGGGTCACCGGGGAGCTGTTTTTT. The whole variable domain, remainder taken from reference TRBV14 and TRBJ2-2, is EAGVTQFPSHSVIEKGQTVTLRCDPISGHDNLYWYRRVMGKEIKFLLHFVKESKQDESGMPNNRFLAERTGGTYSTLKVQPAELEDSGVYFCASSQYTGVTGELFFGEGSRLTVL.

There are a few counts of this clone. V is TRBV5-4 and J is TRBJ1-2; 9 nucleotides agree with TRBD1. From germline, CDR1 is SGHNT and CDR2 YYREEE (reference sequence). The CDR3 runs to 14 residues. V shed 6 bases, J shed 7 bases, and the junction held 10 bases outside the gene matches. CDR3 region: CASTIDRGNVGYTF. CDR3 nucleotide sequence: TGTGCCAGCACCATCGACAGGGGGAATGTTGGCTACACCTTC.

This sequence joins TRBV28 and TRBJ1-4; TRBD1 matches 7 bases. Germline trimming cut 6 bases from V and 4 bases from J; bases unmatched to any gene: 8. CDR1 is MDHEN and CDR2 is SYDVKM in the germline V gene. The CDR3 is 15 amino acids. CDR3 DNA sequence: TGTGCCAGCAGCTTCCGGGACAGAAATAATGAAAAACTGTTTTTT. Amino acid sequence: CASSFRDRNNEKLFF.

This rearrangement joins TRBV6-5 to TRBJ2-1; TRBD2 aligns across 7 bases. The germline gives CDR1 MNHEY, CDR2 SVGAGI. This CDR3 has 14 residues. The V gene end was trimmed by 4 bases and the J gene end by 7 bases; junction bases not matched to a gene: 7. The CDR3 spells CASSSRRESNEQFF. CDR3 nucleotides: TGTGCCAGCAGTTCCCGGCGGGAGTCAAATGAGCAGTTCTTC.

The rearrangement uses TRBV29-1 and TRBJ2-2; tentative D call: TRBD2 (6 bases). Germline lookup yields CDR1 SQVTM and CDR2 ANQGSEA. Trimming stripped 6 bases from V and 7 bases from J, with 21 bases between. The CDR3 contains 15 residues. CDR3 nucleotides: TGCAGCGTCGAGGGCCGCGGGGAAAGGAACGGGGAGCTGTTTTTT. It specifies CSVEGRGERNGELFF.

This chain uses TRBV28 with TRBJ2-7; 7 bases match TRBD2. The CDR3 runs to 19 residues. Per germline, CDR1 MDHEN and CDR2 SYDVKM. After removal of 5 bases from V and 2 bases from J, the junction contained 21 bases not matched to a gene. The CDR3 loop reads CASSTRRVNGASGTYEQYF. The DNA of the CDR3 is TGTGCCAGCAGTACCCGTCGAGTTAATGGGGCTAGCGGAACCTACGAGCAGTACTTC.

The gene calls are TRBV5-4 and TRBJ2-2, with D possibly matching TRBD2 (5 bases). The V end lost 3 bases, the J end lost 6 bases, and 9 bases lay between the germline ends. Germline V gives CDR1 SGHNT, CDR2 YYREEE (reference sequence). The CDR3 runs to 13 residues. The chain's CDR3 is CASSSRGPGELFF. As DNA, the CDR3 is TGTGCCAGCAGCTCTCGAGGGCCCGGGGAGCTGTTTTTT.

The rearrangement links TRBV6-4 to TRBJ1-5; TRBD1 aligns across 7 bases. The CDR3 consists of 14 residues. J gave up 3 bases and V 6 bases, and 5 bases lay outside the gene matches. CDR1 is MRHNA and CDR2 is SNTAGT in the germline V gene. CDR3 nucleotide sequence: TGTGCCAGCAGCTCGACAGGGTACAATCAGCCCCAGCATTTT. Protein: CASSSTGYNQPQHF.

This chain connects TRBV5-4 to TRBJ2-3, with unresolved D. V was cut by 2 bases and J by 4 bases, with 5 bases left in between. From germline, CDR1 is SGHNT and CDR2 YYREEE (reference sequence). The CDR3 has 12 amino acids. The CDR3 coding sequence is TGTGCCAGCAGCTTCTTTTCAGATACGCAGTATTTT. Amino acid sequence: CASSFFSDTQYF.

The rearrangement links TRBV28 to TRBJ1-2, with a possible D match to TRBD1 (5 bases). Germline V gene data show CDR1 as MDHEN and CDR2 as SYDVKM. Deletions cut 7 bases from V and 8 bases from J, with 17 bases between. The CDR3 runs to 13 residues. The CDR3, as DNA: TGTGCCAGCACGCCGGCCAGGGTGGGGGGCTACACCTTC. Translation gives CASTPARVGGYTF.

This clone was picked up one time. V is TRBV25-1 and J is TRBJ1-4, with D possibly being TRBD1 (6 bases). This CDR3 comprises 17 residues. Germline V lookup: CDR1 MGHDK, CDR2 SYGVNS. Trimming stripped 1 base from V and 5 bases from J, with 17 bases between. CDR3 nucleotide sequence: TGTGCCAGCAGTGAATTTGGCCTAGGGGGGGCCAATGAAAAACTGTTTTTT. Its protein product is CASSEFGLGGANEKLFF.

The rearrangement joins TRBV19 to TRBJ2-6; possible D gene TRBD2, 6 bases. Germline values: CDR1 LNHDA, CDR2 SQIVND (reference sequence). The CDR3 is made up of 15 amino acids. The V gene lost 7 bases and the J gene lost 9 bases, with 19 bases spanning the gap. CDR3 region: CASKIAGLDFNVLTF. The DNA for the CDR3 is TGTGCCAGTAAAATCGCGGGACTTGATTTCAACGTCCTGACTTTC.

This clone was counted between two and nine times. This chain links TRBV30 with TRBJ2-1; D is undetermined. V lost 0 bases, J lost 1 base, and 4 bases lay in between. CDR1 and CDR2 from the germline V gene are GTSNPN and SVGIG (reference sequence). The CDR3 loop spans 13 amino acids. Here the CDR3 reads CAWSVRSYNEQFF. The CDR3 region has the DNA TGTGCCTGGAGTGTGCGGTCCTACAATGAGCAGTTCTTC.

The chain has TRBV29-1 and TRBJ1-1, with D hard to call. The germline CDR1 and CDR2 sequences are SQVTM and ANQGSEA. Trimming cost V 6 bases and J 3 bases, with 8 bases left between them. This CDR3 region has 11 residues. CDR3 in amino acids: CSVDTYTEAFF. The CDR3 DNA follows: TGCAGCGTCGACACTTACACTGAAGCTTTCTTT.